The 6 T cell receptor beta chains reported below all come from one sample, sequenced in a study of a mutant IDH1 vaccine in newly diagnosed glioma. Time point in this sample: week 5, during vaccination. Alongside topical imiquimod, each dose of vaccine comprised 300 ug of mutant IDH1 20-mer peptide. No antigen has been assigned to these receptors. Here immunoSEQ multiplex PCR was the method, and the copy in TCRdb shows in-frame clones only, minus some. Of tens of thousands of clones listed, about 89% are singletons. The sequenced sample was PBMCs, obtained from a glioma patient whose treatment included an IDH1 peptide vaccine. The receptors originated from a man aged 18 to 29 with glioma.

J is TRBJ1-1 and V is TRBV7-9; D uncertain. Deletions cut 5 bases from V and 4 bases from J, with 11 bases between. Looked up from germline, CDR1 is SEHNR and CDR2 is FQNEAQ (reference sequence). The CDR3 has 13 amino acids. CDR3 bases: TGTGCCAGCAGCGCCGGGCAGGCCACTGAAGCTTTCTTT. It encodes CASSAGQATEAFF.

The chain has TRBV2 and TRBJ2-2; 9 bases fit TRBD1. This CDR3 has 16 amino acids. Germline loops: CDR1 SNHLY, CDR2 FYNNEI. The ends lost 4 bases at V and 1 base at J; junction bases unmatched: 4. The CDR3 DNA reads as TGTGCCAGCAGTGTAGAGGGACAGGGGAACACCGGGGAGCTGTTTTTT. Its translation is CASSVEGQGNTGELFF.

The V gene is TRBV9, the J gene TRBJ2-5, with D possibly TRBD2 on 6 matching bases. Trimming stripped 0 bases from V and 5 bases from J, with 8 bases between. This CDR3 has 13 amino acids. Looked up from germline, CDR1 is SGDLS and CDR2 is YYNGEE. The CDR3 DNA sequence: TGTGCCAGCAGCGTAGGGAGGGTGGAGACCCAGTACTTC. As protein: CASSVGRVETQYF.

The rearrangement links TRBV19 to TRBJ2-6, with TRBD1 matching over 10 bases. The CDR3 covers 17 residues. The V gene's germline CDR1 is LNHDA and CDR2 SQIVND (reference sequence). With V trimmed by 9 bases and J by 0 bases, 8 bases remained unmatched. The CDR3 sequence: CASSGTGDFSGANVLTF. The CDR3 coding sequence is TGTGCCAGCAGCGGGACAGGGGACTTCTCTGGGGCCAACGTCCTGACTTTC.

This clone came up once. This chain links TRBV25-1 with TRBJ1-5; no reliable D call. The CDR3 sequence is 13 residues long. Germline V CDR1 and CDR2: MGHDK, SYGVNS. Trimming took 6 bases from V and 2 from J, leaving 8 bases between them. The CDR3 sequence: CASSPRGNQPQHF. The CDR3 DNA is TGTGCCAGCAGCCCTCGGGGCAATCAGCCCCAGCATTTT. Combining the CDR3 with reference TRBV25-1 and TRBJ1-5 gives the whole variable domain EADIYQTPRYLVIGTGKKITLECSQTMGHDKMYWYQQDPGMELHLIHYSYGVNSTEKGDLSSESTVSRIRTEHFPLTLESARPSHTSQYLCASSPRGNQPQHFGDGTRLSIL.

V is TRBV5-1 and J is TRBJ1-2; no clear D gene. In germline, CDR1 is SGHRS, CDR2 YFSETQ. CDR3 length: 14 amino acids. Trimming took 0 bases from V and 4 from J, leaving 10 bases between them. DNA for the CDR3: TGCGCCAGCAGCTTGGGGGCCAGCCCCTATGGCTACACCTTC. It translates to CASSLGASPYGYTF.